This TCR beta chain was identified in a study of T cell responses to AZD1222 COVID-19 vaccine (dated by TCRdb to about 2021). Notes on the research overall: AZD1222 recipients whose second dose came at about 4 weeks and those whose second dose came at about 12 weeks were combined into one group, since spike-specific TCR depth and breadth did not differ between the two schedules. A total of 233 trial participants underwent TCR sequencing, of whom 200 to 220 received two doses of AZD1222 and about 25 received two doses of the MenACWY control vaccine. Trial participants were enrolled by age into subgroups of 18-55, 56-69 and 70-plus years, and around 150, 28 and 57 TCR-sequenced participants, respectively, were included in these subgroups. Overall study outcomes, separate from this receptor: Participants were mostly white British, with more females than males. The authors suggested clonal diversity may have been underestimated. The 56-69-year group was small, and its depth increase did not reach significance, likely because of low power. Because no day 14 peak-response samples were available, repertoires were characterized only after the peak T cell response. The whole spike protein was spanned by vaccine-associated CD4 TCRs, and dominant responses were seen in regions 160-218 and 743-854. Conclusions about previously exposed vaccinees are limited because only six or seven AZD1222 recipients were SARS-CoV-2 seropositive at baseline. Epitopes outside the regions mutated in the B.1.351 and B.1.1.7 variants were reportedly recognized by nearly half of the unique spike-specific TCRs. A significant rise in spike-specific TCR breadth and depth was observed after two AZD1222 doses relative to day 0 and relative to MenACWY recipients.

On this clone: Its target antigen remains unknown. The record has no base qualities; no much larger clone is one base away.

The CDR3 regions of human TCRbeta chains were analyzed by immunosequencing. The authors processed their data as follows. Repertoire TCRs were matched against a reference library of SARS-CoV-2-specific TCRs generated with the MIRA antigen-specificity platform. Breadth was defined as the fraction of unique TCRs that were SARS-CoV-2-associated, and depth was defined as the fraction of total T cells that were SARS-CoV-2-associated. Each spike-specific TCR was assigned to its reactive spike region and to a CD4 or CD8 class using the MIRA data. Log10-transformed breadth and depth values were compared by one-way ANOVA with Sidak's multiple comparisons tests. TCRdb limited this immuneACCESS table to in-frame rearrangements with V and J called. A share of clones is missing; checked studies link under half to unresolved V genes, and the rest is unexplained. That table furnishes V, J and clone size, whereas the DNA furnished D and trimming. This sample lists approximately 160,000 clones; roughly 90% were detected once. Together, the top ten hold 2.6% of the sample.

CDR3 length: 18 amino acids, cysteine to phenylalanine. This entry keeps only the CDR3 DNA: 54 bases, framed from base 1. V loses 5 bases of germline sequence and J loses 3 bases, and the interval between the two ends is 22 bases. Looking up the germline V gene (reference sequence) yields CDR1 LNHDA and CDR2 SQIVND. This sample's time point label indicates: baseline before first vaccination. Samples from vaccinated people were obtained from the UK trials COV001 and COV002, which included a single-blind randomized controlled phase 2/3 trial of AZD1222 (ChAdOx1 nCoV-19) in healthy adults. For TCRbeta chain sequencing, PBMC samples were collected from trial participants at day 0 and at day 28 after the second dose.

The origin of this receptor is an adult in good health. The specimen comprised peripheral blood, sampled on day 0 of AZD1222 vaccination. The rearrangement combines TRBV19 with TRBJ1-4; the D gene assignment is ambiguous. The CDR3 protein sequence reads: CASSRLGPRASANEKLFF. The DNA sequence is as follows: TGTGCCAGTAGTCGCCTCGGGCCTAGGGCGTCGGCTAATGAAAAACTGTTTTTT. Reference TRBV19 and TRBJ1-4 genes cover what lies past the CDR3, so the full variable domain is DGGITQSPKYLFRKEGQNVTLSCEQNLNHDAMYWYRQDPGQGLRLIYYSQIVNDFQKGDIAEGYSVSREKKESFPLTVTSAQKNPTAFYLCASSRLGPRASANEKLFFGSGTQLSVL.